Following are 8 T cell receptor beta chains from one sample sequenced in a study of blood T cell repertoires in COVID-19. Profiled with immunoSEQ multiplex PCR; TCRdb holds only in-frame clones, not every one. The table shows 250,000 to 300,000 clones, with over 75% occurring only once. Sequenced material: peripheral blood. The receptors stem from a woman aged 60-75 years with acute or convalescent COVID-19.

The V gene is TRBV7-2, the J gene TRBJ1-2; D is possibly TRBD1 (5 bases). The CDR3 contains 15 residues. The germline CDR1 and CDR2 sequences are SGHTA and FQGNSA. V dropped 5 bases and J dropped 2 bases, with 15 bases sitting between them. The CDR3: CASSPSTGGNYGYTF. CDR3 nucleotides: TGTGCCAGCAGCCCGAGCACAGGAGGGAACTATGGCTACACCTTC.

The chain joins TRBV15 to TRBJ2-1, with TRBD2 matching 9 bases. The CDR3 runs to 20 residues. V was clipped by 0 bases and J by 0 bases; unmatched bases: 12. From germline, CDR1 is LNHNV and CDR2 YYDKDF (reference sequence). CDR3 sequence: CATSRDLGTSRPSSYNEQFF. The CDR3 nucleotides are TGTGCCACCAGCAGAGATCTAGGGACTAGCCGACCCAGCTCCTACAATGAGCAGTTCTTC.

The rearrangement joins TRBV6-4 to TRBJ2-7, with 9 bases identical to TRBD1. Trimming at V came to 4 bases and at J to 5 bases, leaving 9 bases not matched to a gene. Germline-derived CDR1 and CDR2 are MRHNA and SNTAGT. This CDR3 has 15 amino acids. The CDR3 reads CASSGQTQGADEQYF. The CDR3 DNA follows: TGTGCCAGCAGTGGCCAAACACAGGGGGCGGACGAGCAGTACTTC.

The chain is built from TRBV2 and TRBJ2-3, with 8 bases fitting TRBD2. Trimming at V came to 3 bases and at J to 5 bases, leaving 10 bases not matched to a gene. CDR3 size: 16 residues. Germline lookup yields CDR1 SNHLY and CDR2 FYNNEI. The CDR3 DNA reads as TGTGCCAGCAGTGACCCTGCGGGAGGCGGGGGAGATACGCAGTATTTT. Its protein product is CASSDPAGGGGDTQYF.

The chain joins TRBV28 to TRBJ1-5, with TRBD1 matching over 7 bases. The CDR3 is 15 residues long. The V gene's germline CDR1 is MDHEN and CDR2 SYDVKM. The J segment lost 0 bases and the V segment lost 6 bases, leaving 5 bases of the junction unmatched. DNA for the CDR3: TGTGCCAGCAGGGCTACAGGGGTTAGCAATCAGCCCCAGCATTTT. As protein: CASRATGVSNQPQHF.

The chain couples TRBV6-2 or TRBV6-3 to TRBJ2-2, with TRBD1 matching 8 bases. Germline V CDR1 and CDR2: MNHEY, SVGEGT. The length of the CDR3 is 14 residues. V trimming: 7 bases; J trimming: 5 bases; junction bases outside the gene matches: 6. The CDR3: CASTPGQGTGELFF. In DNA, the CDR3 is TGTGCCAGCACCCCCGGACAGGGAACCGGGGAGCTGTTTTTT.

This chain links TRBV6-6 with TRBJ2-5; D gene ambiguous. The CDR3 consists of 15 residues. CDR1 and CDR2 from the germline V gene are MNHNY and SVGAGI (reference sequence). V gave up 2 bases and J gave up 5 bases, with 15 bases separating them. CDR3 in amino acids: CASSYGRHEEETQYF. As DNA, the CDR3 is TGTGCCAGCAGTTACGGCCGACACGAAGAGGAGACCCAGTACTTC.

The J gene is TRBJ1-1, the V gene TRBV9, with 9 bases identical to TRBD1. The CDR3 has 17 amino acids. V shed 4 bases and J 1 base; nucleotides not matched to a gene: 11. Germline values: CDR1 SGDLS, CDR2 YYNGEE. The DNA for the CDR3 is TGTGCCAGCAGCCCGGAACAGGGGGCGTATGAGAACACTGAAGCTTTCTTT. This translates into CASSPEQGAYENTEAFF.